A selection of T cell receptor beta chains follows, all from one sample in a study of blood T cell repertoires in COVID-19. Profiled with immunoSEQ multiplex PCR; TCRdb holds only in-frame clones, not every one. The sample yields 120,000 or so clones, less than 90% seen once. The specimen sequenced was peripheral blood. Receptors originate from an elderly woman with acute or convalescent COVID-19. Each CDR3 is given with its conserved first and last residue. Each record gives: D gene, V gene, clone size, J gene, CDR3 protein, CDR3 DNA. A D gene is named only where the DNA matches it firmly. Rows give clone size only sometimes, using once, few, many, or a class for an expanded clone.

TRBD1	TRBV11-1	.	TRBJ1-1	CASSSRDRGAFF	TGTGCCAGCAGCTCTCGGGACAGGGGAGCTTTCTTT
TRBD2	TRBV2	.	TRBJ2-3	CASSLAGGPTDTQYF	TGTGCCAGCAGTTTAGCGGGGGGGCCGACAGATACGCAGTATTTT
.	TRBV19	once	TRBJ1-2	CASLGQLRYGYTF	TGTGCCAGCCTAGGACAGCTCCGCTATGGCTACACCTTC
TRBD1	TRBV19	.	TRBJ1-2	CASSAGGTARFYGYTF	TGTGCCAGTAGTGCGGGGGGGACAGCTCGATTCTATGGCTACACCTTC
TRBD1	TRBV9	.	TRBJ1-2	CASSERGQGAQGDGYTF	TGTGCCAGCAGCGAACGGGGACAGGGGGCTCAAGGGGATGGCTACACCTTC
.	TRBV6-5	.	TRBJ1-5	CASSSRIGGQPQHF	TGTGCCAGCAGTTCGAGGATTGGCGGTCAGCCCCAGCATTTT
.	TRBV12-2	.	TRBJ1-1	CASRFPPGRRLDLTEAFF	TGTGCAAGTCGCTTTCCCCCCGGGAGACGGCTGGACTTAACTGAAGCTTTCTTT
.	TRBV29-1	.	TRBJ1-1	CSVVRQLSTEAFF	TGCAGCGTTGTGAGACAGTTGAGCACTGAAGCTTTCTTT
.	TRBV6-5	.	TRBJ1-6	CASSRDTADFSLHF	TGTGCCAGCTCAAGGGACACGGCTGATTTTTCCCTCCACTTT
.	TRBV7-6	.	TRBJ1-1	CASSSGRVENTEAFF	TGTGCCAGCAGCTCCGGCAGGGTGGAGAATACTGAAGCTTTCTTT
.	TRBV28	.	TRBJ1-1	CASKIGVGTEAFF	TGTGCCAGCAAGATCGGGGTCGGCACTGAAGCTTTCTTT
.	TRBV28	.	TRBJ1-1	CASRGGAQAFF	TGTGCCAGCAGGGGGGGGGCTCAGGCTTTCTTT
.	TRBV11-1	.	TRBJ1-1	CASSLRGGNTEAFF	TGTGCCAGCAGCCTCAGGGGCGGGAACACTGAAGCTTTCTTT
.	TRBV27	few	TRBJ1-6	CASSGGGKASPLHF	TGTGCCAGCAGTGGGGGGGGAAAGGCTTCACCCCTCCACTTT
.	TRBV10-3	.	TRBJ2-7	CAISATGFEQYF	TGTGCCATCAGCGCTACAGGGTTCGAGCAGTACTTC
.	TRBV4-3	.	TRBJ1-5	CASSQDVQQPQHF	TGCGCCAGCAGCCAAGATGTACAGCAGCCCCAGCATTTT
.	TRBV11-2	.	TRBJ1-6	CASSFDSLRSLHF	TGTGCCAGCAGCTTTGACTCCCTTCGGTCCCTCCACTTT
TRBD1	TRBV6-5	.	TRBJ2-1	CASKTGARSYNEQFF	TGTGCCAGCAAGACAGGGGCCCGCTCCTACAATGAGCAGTTCTTC
.	TRBV7-2	.	TRBJ1-1	CASRERERVGAFF	TGTGCCAGCAGGGAAAGGGAGAGGGTGGGAGCTTTCTTT
.	TRBV28	.	TRBJ2-3	CASSPLRVGSTDTQYF	TGTGCCAGCAGTCCGCTCAGGGTTGGCAGCACAGATACGCAGTATTTT